This TCR beta chain was profiled in a study of T cell repertoires in cytomegalovirus infection (dated by TCRdb to the late 2010s). Study-level background: The peptide stimulations were aimed at well-studied HLA-B-restricted epitopes as well as recently identified HLA-C-restricted CMV epitopes, whose presentation resists viral immunomodulation. Because public TCR beta signatures pointed to carriage of CMV infection together with the matching HLA type, the HLA type of each donor mattered for the analysis.

Instrument on record: Illumina HiSeq 1500. TCRdb handled the public reads itself, with Q25 trimming in fastp and clone calling in MiXCR, and kept productive beta chains. A single entry per CDR3 protein holds the most common genes and DNA from its merged rows. Across this sample there are 360,000 or so distinct CDR3 sequences, with around a third seen only once. Approximately 13% of the sample rests with the top ten. From the cysteine up to the phenylalanine, the CDR3 has a length of 15 residues. The read is trimmed to its CDR3 DNA, 45 bases read in frame from base 1. V trim: 6 bases; J trim: 4 bases; unmatched bases: 9. Taken from the germline V gene (reference sequence), the CDR1 and CDR2 loops are MNHEY and SMNVEV. General conclusions and limits of the study: Carriers of CMV infection plus the relevant HLA type were discriminated by the cumulative frequency of public TCR beta family members in the study cohort and in an independent roughly 400-donor cohort. The ex vivo response was dominated by HLA-C-restricted CMV-specific TCR beta clonotypes, which also provided the single most frequent clonotype in two of eight donors.

Points on this clonotype: The specificity of this receptor is unknown. Per-nucleotide qualities are absent, and no much larger clonotype sits a single base away.

What this sample's treatment or condition label stands for: in vitro stimulation with specific CMV peptide epitopes to enrich CMV-specific T cells. The sample was cultured PBMCs, taken from culture after CMV antigen stimulation. The V and J genes are TRBV27 and TRBJ2-5; 9 central bases correspond to TRBD2. The sequence was collected from a human donor in good health (CMV status not recorded). Some clones in this sample may be carry-over from other donors' samples. The DNA sequence follows: TGTGCCAGCAGCATTAATGGAGCGGGAGGAGAGACCCAGTACTTC. This gives the protein CASSINGAGGETQYF.